This T cell receptor beta chain was obtained from a study of control samples from healthy donors and cancer patients. In regard to this clone: A read error may account for a junction end that differs from germline.

This CDR3 is built from 13 residues. In germline, CDR1 is SSHAT, CDR2 FNYEAQ (reference sequence). Sequenced by immunoSEQ multiplex PCR; TCRdb stores in-frame clones only, minus some. This table has 100,000 to 150,000 clones, roughly 89% appearing once. Sample: PBMCs. This sequence originates from a man between 50 and 59 years old with head and neck cancer. The chain joins TRBV7-7 to TRBJ2-7; 7 nucleotides agree with TRBD1. CDR3 amino acids: CASSPGQLYEQYF. The CDR3 nucleotides read TGTGCTAGCAGCCCGGGACAGCTCTACGAGCAGTACTTC.